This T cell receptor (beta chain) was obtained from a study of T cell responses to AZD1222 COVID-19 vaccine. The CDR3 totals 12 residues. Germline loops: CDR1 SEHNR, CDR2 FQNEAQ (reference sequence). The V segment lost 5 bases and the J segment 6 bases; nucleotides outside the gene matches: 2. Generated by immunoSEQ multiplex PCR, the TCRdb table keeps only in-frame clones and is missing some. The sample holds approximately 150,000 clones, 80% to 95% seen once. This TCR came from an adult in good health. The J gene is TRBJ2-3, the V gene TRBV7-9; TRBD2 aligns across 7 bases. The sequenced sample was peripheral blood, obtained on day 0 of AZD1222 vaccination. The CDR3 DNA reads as TGTGCCAGCAGCCTTAGCGGGGATACGCAGTATTTT. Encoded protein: CASSLSGDTQYF.